This T cell receptor (beta chain) was captured in a study of Ad26.COV2.S vaccination and SARS-CoV-2 variants. Overall study: In the study, Ad26.COV2.S was injected intramuscularly once, or twice 56 days apart.

CDR1 is SGDLS, CDR2 YYNGEE, per germline. V was clipped by 3 bases and J by 3 bases, with 12 bases between them. The CDR3 has 15 amino acids. Clones were sequenced by immunoSEQ multiplex PCR, and TCRdb holds only the in-frame ones, with some missing. Among approximately 300,000 clones, over 80% were seen once, and the ten largest hold 2% to 2.5%. Concerning this clone: Its antigen is unidentified.

Treatment of the sample: roughly 18 received Ad26.COV2.S at low or high dose, single or two shots; about 5 received placebo; per-sample allocation not given. Sampling was performed 63 days after the first vaccine or placebo injection. Points from the study as a whole: Placebo recipients and vaccine recipients were similar in non-spike TCR breadth. Using TCR breadth and depth analyses may have led to underestimated total T cell responses.

This clonotype was obtained from a person aged 18 to 59 who received the Ad26.COV2.S COVID-19 vaccine or a placebo. The input for sequencing was peripheral blood, taken in a trial of Ad26.COV2.S vaccine versus placebo. The J gene is TRBJ2-2, the V gene TRBV9; TRBD2 is a possible D gene (6 bases). The CDR3 DNA reads TGTGCCAGCAGCGAACGGGGGTATGACACCGGGGAGCTGTTTTTT. It codes for CASSERGYDTGELFF.